The clone carrying this TCR beta chain showed up just a few times. Its specificity is unknown. Clones were read by immunoSEQ multiplex PCR, and TCRdb kept only the in-frame ones, dropping some. The sample holds tens of thousands of clones, 70% to 75% seen once. This sample is drawn from a study of PD-1 blockade in classical Hodgkin lymphoma. Overall study: Administration of nivolumab to patients was at 3 mg/kg intravenously every 2 weeks.

General study results and limits: As was reported, newly diagnosed patients showed lower baseline TCR diversity than healthy donors did. Initiation of nivolumab under 1 year after ASCT led to exclusion of patients.

Relapse after autologous stem cell transplantation occurred in every patient, and brentuximab vedotin exposure varied. The germline V gene has CDR1 LGHNA and CDR2 YNFKEQ. This CDR3 contains 16 residues. V dropped 1 base and J dropped 6 bases, with 15 bases sitting between them. The chain joins TRBV4-2 to TRBJ1-4; the D is unclear. The sequenced sample was peripheral blood mononuclear cells (PBMCs), obtained before the second cycle of nivolumab. The TCR was taken from a human donor with classical Hodgkin lymphoma. In DNA form, the CDR3 reads TGTGCCAGCAGCCAAGGGTTAGCAGCTGTTTATGAAAAACTGTTTTTT. It encodes CASSQGLAAVYEKLFF.